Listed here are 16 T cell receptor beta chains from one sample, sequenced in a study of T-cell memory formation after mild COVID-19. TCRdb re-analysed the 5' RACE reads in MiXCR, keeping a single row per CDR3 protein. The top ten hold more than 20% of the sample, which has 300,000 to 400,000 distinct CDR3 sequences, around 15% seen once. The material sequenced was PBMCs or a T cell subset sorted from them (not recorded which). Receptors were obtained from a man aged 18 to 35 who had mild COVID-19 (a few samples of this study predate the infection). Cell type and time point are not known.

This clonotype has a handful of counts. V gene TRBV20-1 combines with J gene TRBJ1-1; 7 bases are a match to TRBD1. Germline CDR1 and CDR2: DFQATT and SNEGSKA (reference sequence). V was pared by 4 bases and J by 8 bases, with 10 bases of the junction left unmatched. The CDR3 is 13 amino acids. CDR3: CSATRQGRVEAFF. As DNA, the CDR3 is TGCAGTGCTACTCGACAGGGAAGGGTGGAAGCTTTCTTT.

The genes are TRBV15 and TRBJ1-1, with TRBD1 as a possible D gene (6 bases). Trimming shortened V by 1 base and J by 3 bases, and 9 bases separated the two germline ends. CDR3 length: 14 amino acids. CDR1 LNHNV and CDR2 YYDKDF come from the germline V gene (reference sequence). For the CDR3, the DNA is TGTGCCACCAGCAGAGGAGGGGGGGACACTGAAGCTTTCTTT. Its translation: CATSRGGGDTEAFF.

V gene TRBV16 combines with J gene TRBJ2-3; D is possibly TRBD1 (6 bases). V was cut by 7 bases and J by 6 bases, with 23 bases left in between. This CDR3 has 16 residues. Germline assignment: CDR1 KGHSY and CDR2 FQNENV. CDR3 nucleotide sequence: TGTGCCAGCACCCCGGTGGCAGGGGCGCTTGATGATACGCAGTATTTT. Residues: CASTPVAGALDDTQYF.

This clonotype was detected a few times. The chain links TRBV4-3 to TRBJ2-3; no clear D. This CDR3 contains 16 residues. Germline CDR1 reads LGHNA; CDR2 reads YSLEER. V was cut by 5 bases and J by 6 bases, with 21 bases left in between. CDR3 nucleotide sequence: TGCGCCAGCAGCGAACAGAGCCCTCATCAAGCTGATACGCAGTATTTT. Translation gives CASSEQSPHQADTQYF.

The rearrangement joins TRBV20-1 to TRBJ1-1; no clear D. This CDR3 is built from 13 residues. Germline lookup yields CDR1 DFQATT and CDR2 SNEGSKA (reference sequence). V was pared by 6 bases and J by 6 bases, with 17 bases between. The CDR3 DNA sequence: TGCAGTGCCCCAAGGTCGGGAATTCCTGAAGCTTTCTTT. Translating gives CSAPRSGIPEAFF.

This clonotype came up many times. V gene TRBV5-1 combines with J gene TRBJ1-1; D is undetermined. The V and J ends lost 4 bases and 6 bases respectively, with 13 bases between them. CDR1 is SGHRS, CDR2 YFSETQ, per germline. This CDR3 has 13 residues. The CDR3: CASSLGVGAEAFF. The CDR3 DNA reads TGCGCCAGCAGCCTGGGAGTCGGCGCTGAAGCTTTCTTT.

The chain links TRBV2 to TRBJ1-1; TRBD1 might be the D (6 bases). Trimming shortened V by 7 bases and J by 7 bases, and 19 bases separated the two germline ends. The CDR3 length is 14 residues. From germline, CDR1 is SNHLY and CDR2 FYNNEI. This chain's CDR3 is CASMEGDAVLEAFF. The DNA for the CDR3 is TGTGCCAGCATGGAGGGGGACGCGGTCCTTGAAGCTTTCTTT.

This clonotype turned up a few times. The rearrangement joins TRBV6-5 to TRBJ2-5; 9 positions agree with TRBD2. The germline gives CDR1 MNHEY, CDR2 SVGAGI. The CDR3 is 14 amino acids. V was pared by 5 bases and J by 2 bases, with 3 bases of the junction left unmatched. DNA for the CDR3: TGTGCCAGCAGTCAAAGCGGGGGGCAAGAGACCCAGTACTTC. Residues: CASSQSGGQETQYF.

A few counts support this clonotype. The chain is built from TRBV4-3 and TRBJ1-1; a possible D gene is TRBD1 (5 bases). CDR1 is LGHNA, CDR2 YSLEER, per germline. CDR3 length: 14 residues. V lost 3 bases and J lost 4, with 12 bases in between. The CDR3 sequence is CASSHLRVGTEAFF. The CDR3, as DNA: TGCGCCAGCAGCCATCTCAGGGTAGGCACTGAAGCTTTCTTT.

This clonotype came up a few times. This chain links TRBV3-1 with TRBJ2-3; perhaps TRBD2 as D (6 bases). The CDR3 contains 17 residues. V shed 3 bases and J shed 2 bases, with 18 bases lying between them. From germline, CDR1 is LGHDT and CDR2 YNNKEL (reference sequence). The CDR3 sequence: CASSHRTGVDDTDTQYF. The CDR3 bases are TGTGCCAGCAGCCATCGTACGGGGGTGGACGACACAGATACGCAGTATTTT.

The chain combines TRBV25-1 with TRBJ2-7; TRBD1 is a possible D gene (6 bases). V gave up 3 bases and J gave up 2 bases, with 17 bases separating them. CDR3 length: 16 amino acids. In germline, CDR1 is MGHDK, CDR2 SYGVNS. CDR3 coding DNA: TGTGCCAGCAGTGATATGACCTCGGACAGTCCCTACGAGCAGTACTTC. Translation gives CASSDMTSDSPYEQYF.

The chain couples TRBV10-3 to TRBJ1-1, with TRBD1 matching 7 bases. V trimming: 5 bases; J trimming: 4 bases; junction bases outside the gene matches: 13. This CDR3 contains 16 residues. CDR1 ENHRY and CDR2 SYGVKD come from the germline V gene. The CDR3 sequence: CAISSPNRGLGTEAFF. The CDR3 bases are TGTGCCATCAGTTCTCCAAACAGGGGCCTCGGCACTGAAGCTTTCTTT.

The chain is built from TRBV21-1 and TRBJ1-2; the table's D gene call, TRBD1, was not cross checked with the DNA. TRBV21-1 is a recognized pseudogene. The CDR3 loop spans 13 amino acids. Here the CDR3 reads CASIPRGLYGYTF. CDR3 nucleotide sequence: TGTGCCAGCATCCCCAGGGGGCTCTATGGCTACACCTTC.

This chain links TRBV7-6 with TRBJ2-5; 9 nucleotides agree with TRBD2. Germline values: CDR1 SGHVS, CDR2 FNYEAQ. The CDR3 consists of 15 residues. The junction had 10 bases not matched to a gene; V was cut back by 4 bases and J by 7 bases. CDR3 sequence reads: CASSSTLLSGGTQYF. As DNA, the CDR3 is TGTGCCAGCAGCTCAACACTCCTTAGCGGGGGGACCCAGTACTTC.

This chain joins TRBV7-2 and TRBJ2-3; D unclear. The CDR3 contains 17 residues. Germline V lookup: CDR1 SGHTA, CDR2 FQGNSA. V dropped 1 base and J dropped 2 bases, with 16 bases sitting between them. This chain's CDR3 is CASSLGLDGWDTDTQYF. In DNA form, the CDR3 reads TGTGCCAGCAGCTTAGGGCTGGATGGTTGGGACACAGATACGCAGTATTTT. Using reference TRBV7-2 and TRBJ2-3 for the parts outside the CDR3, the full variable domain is GAGVSQSPSNKVTEKGKDVELRCDPISGHTALYWYRQSLGQGLEFLIYFQGNSAPDKSGLPSDRFSAERTGGSVSTLTIQRTQQEDSAVYLCASSLGLDGWDTDTQYFGPGTRLTVL.

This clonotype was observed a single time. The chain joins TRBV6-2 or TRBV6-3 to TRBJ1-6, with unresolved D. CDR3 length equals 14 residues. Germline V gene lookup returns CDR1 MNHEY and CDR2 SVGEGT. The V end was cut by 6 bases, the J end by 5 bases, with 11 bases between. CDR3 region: CASRPGRNNSPLHF. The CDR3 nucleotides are TGTGCCAGCAGACCCGGGAGAAATAATTCACCCCTCCACTTT.